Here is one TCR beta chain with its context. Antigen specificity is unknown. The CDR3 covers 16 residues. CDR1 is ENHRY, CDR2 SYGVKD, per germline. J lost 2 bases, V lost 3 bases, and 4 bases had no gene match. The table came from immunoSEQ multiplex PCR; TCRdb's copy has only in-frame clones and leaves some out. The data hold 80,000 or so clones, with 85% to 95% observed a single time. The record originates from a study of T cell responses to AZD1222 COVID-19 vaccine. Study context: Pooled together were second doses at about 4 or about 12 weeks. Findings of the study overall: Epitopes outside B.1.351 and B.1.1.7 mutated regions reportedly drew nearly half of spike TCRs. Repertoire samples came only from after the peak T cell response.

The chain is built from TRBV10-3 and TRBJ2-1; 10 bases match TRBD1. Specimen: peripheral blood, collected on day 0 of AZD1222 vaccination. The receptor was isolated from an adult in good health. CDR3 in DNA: TGTGCCATCAGTGACCCGGGACAGGGGCCCTACAATGAGCAGTTCTTC. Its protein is CAISDPGQGPYNEQFF.